These 22 T cell receptor beta chains were all obtained from the same sample, sequenced in a study of identical twins. TCRdb re-called the 5' RACE reads with MiXCR, one entry per CDR3 protein. The sample has some 760,000 distinct CDR3 sequences, roughly 20% seen once. These sequences were also reported in another study, on T cells expressing NK-cell markers.

The specimen was PBMCs. The receptors originated from a woman under 30 in good health.

The J gene is TRBJ2-1, the V gene TRBV9, with D possibly TRBD1 on 6 matching bases. The CDR3 extends over 18 amino acids. V was shortened by 1 base and J by 2 bases, with 19 bases between the two germline ends. The germline CDR1 and CDR2 sequences are SGDLS and YYNGEE. The CDR3 coding sequence is TGTGCCAGCAGCGTATCGAGTTGGGTGGGGGCGACCTACAATGAGCAGTTCTTC. It encodes CASSVSSWVGATYNEQFF.

This clonotype was seen a handful of times. The genes are TRBV9 and TRBJ2-7, with D unresolved. Germline lookup yields CDR1 SGDLS and CDR2 YYNGEE. With 3 bases removed from V and 7 bases from J, the gap between germline ends came to 11 bases. This CDR3 is 12 amino acids long. CDR3: CASSGGSWEQYF. For the CDR3, the DNA is TGTGCCAGCAGCGGTGGTAGCTGGGAGCAGTACTTC.

The V gene is TRBV5-6, the J gene TRBJ1-1; the D gene is possibly TRBD1 (5 bases). The CDR3 totals 13 residues. Trimming removed 7 bases at V and 8 bases at J, with 18 bases between. CDR1 is SGHDT and CDR2 is YYEEEE in the germline V gene. The CDR3 sequence: CASRGTTVIEAFF. The CDR3 DNA follows: TGTGCCAGCCGGGGAACGACAGTAATAGAAGCTTTCTTT.

This clonotype was recorded a few times. This rearrangement joins TRBV6-1 to TRBJ2-3; D is perhaps TRBD1 (7 bases). This CDR3 is 14 amino acids long. Trimming cost V 3 bases and J 4 bases, with 11 bases left between them. Germline CDR1 is MNHNS and CDR2 is SASEGT. CDR3 in amino acids: CASSDRGVPDTQYF. For the CDR3, the DNA is TGTGCCAGCAGTGACAGGGGGGTGCCAGATACGCAGTATTTT.

J is TRBJ2-1 and V is TRBV3-1; D might be TRBD2 (6 bases). The CDR3 contains 15 residues. Germline V lookup: CDR1 LGHDT, CDR2 YNNKEL (reference sequence). V was pared by 4 bases and J by 4 bases, with 14 bases between. The CDR3 nucleotides read TGTGCCAGCAGCCGGCGACGGCGGGATTACAATGAGCAGTTCTTC. This codes for CASSRRRRDYNEQFF.

This chain uses TRBV12-3 or TRBV12-4 with TRBJ1-1; D uncertain. V was cut by 5 bases and J by 6 bases, with 10 bases left in between. CDR3 length: 12 residues. CDR3 sequence: CASSPQRAEAFF. CDR3 coding DNA: TGTGCCAGCAGTCCGCAGCGAGCTGAAGCTTTCTTT.

The rearrangement uses TRBV5-1 and TRBJ2-1; TRBD2 aligns across 9 bases. Looked up from germline, CDR1 is SGHRS and CDR2 is YFSETQ. CDR3 length: 15 amino acids. Germline trimming cut 0 bases from V and 10 bases from J; bases unmatched to any gene: 8. The CDR3 sequence is CASSLDATSGAEQFF. CDR3 DNA: TGCGCCAGCAGCTTGGACGCGACTAGCGGCGCAGAGCAGTTCTTC.

This clonotype was counted between two and nine times. J is TRBJ2-2 and V is TRBV27, with TRBD1 matching 8 bases. This CDR3 is 14 amino acids long. The V segment lost 6 bases and the J segment 4 bases; nucleotides outside the gene matches: 4. CDR1 and CDR2 (germline): MNHEY, SMNVEV (reference sequence). The CDR3 is CASRAQGGTGELFF. CDR3 DNA: TGTGCCAGCAGGGCACAGGGGGGCACCGGGGAGCTGTTTTTT.

This clonotype showed up just a few times. CDR3 region: CASSLRQGSANTEAFF. DNA for the CDR3: TGTGCCAGCAGCCTAAGACAGGGCAGCGCGAACACTGAAGCTTTCTTT. The chain has TRBV12-3 or TRBV12-4 and TRBJ1-1; 7 nucleotides align to TRBD1. V trimming: 6 bases; J trimming: 1 base; junction bases outside the gene matches: 11. This CDR3 is built from 16 residues.

This chain joins TRBV12-3 or TRBV12-4 and TRBJ2-7, with D maybe TRBD2 (7 bases). The CDR3 consists of 12 residues. The V end lost 7 bases, the J end lost 9 bases, and 16 bases lay between the germline ends. The CDR3 spells CASTAAGGRQYF. CDR3 DNA sequence: TGTGCCAGCACCGCGGCCGGGGGGCGGCAGTACTTC.

This clonotype was recorded at least ten times. V gene TRBV6-5 combines with J gene TRBJ2-1; 12 nucleotides align to TRBD2. Germline CDR1 is MNHEY and CDR2 is SVGAGI. The CDR3 contains 16 residues. With 2 bases clipped from V and 6 bases from J, the junction kept 5 bases outside the gene matches. The CDR3 sequence is CASSYRGTSGLNEQFF. The CDR3 DNA sequence: TGTGCCAGCAGTTACCGTGGGACTAGCGGGCTCAATGAGCAGTTCTTC.

This chain joins TRBV10-3 and TRBJ2-7; D may match TRBD1 or TRBD2 (7 bases each). The length of the CDR3 is 15 residues. Germline-derived CDR1 and CDR2 are ENHRY and SYGVKD. Between the trimmed V and J ends, which lost 6 bases and 3 bases, there was a span of 18 bases. DNA for the CDR3: TGTGCCATCAGGAACCACAGGGGAGGGGACTACGAGCAGTACTTC. Encoded protein: CAIRNHRGGDYEQYF.

The gene calls are TRBV7-2 and TRBJ2-6; maybe TRBD1 (5 bases). This CDR3 comprises 15 residues. Germline lookup yields CDR1 SGHTA and CDR2 FQGNSA. V shed 3 bases and J shed 1 base, with 7 bases lying between them. The CDR3 reads CASSLPGSGANVLTF. For the CDR3, the DNA is TGTGCCAGCAGCTTGCCAGGGTCTGGGGCCAACGTCCTGACTTTC.

This clonotype was observed a few times. J is TRBJ2-1 and V is TRBV6-1; TRBD1 agrees at 7 bases. CDR3 length: 14 amino acids. V trimming: 6 bases; J trimming: 6 bases; junction bases outside the gene matches: 8. The V gene's germline CDR1 is MNHNS and CDR2 SASEGT. The CDR3 region is CASRETGFLNEQFF. CDR3 nucleotide sequence: TGTGCCAGCAGAGAGACAGGGTTTCTCAATGAGCAGTTCTTC.

V and J are TRBV6-5 and TRBJ2-2; no reliable D call. V dropped 4 bases and J dropped 7 bases, with 10 bases sitting between them. The germline V gene has CDR1 MNHEY and CDR2 SVGAGI. The CDR3 runs to 13 residues. The CDR3 bases are TGTGCCAGCAGTTCCCGTGTGGACGGGGAGCTGTTTTTT. Protein sequence: CASSSRVDGELFF.

The V and J genes are TRBV29-1 and TRBJ2-3; a possible D gene is TRBD2 (7 bases). The CDR3 is 14 residues long. The germline V and J ends were trimmed by 2 bases and 2 bases, with 11 bases remaining between them. The germline V gene encodes CDR1 SQVTM and CDR2 ANQGSEA. CDR3 loop: CSVETGGLTDTQYF. CDR3 coding DNA: TGCAGCGTTGAAACGGGGGGCCTCACAGATACGCAGTATTTT.

In its sample, this clonotype was seen many times. This chain connects TRBV7-2 to TRBJ1-1, with D perhaps TRBD1 (5 bases). In germline, CDR1 is SGHTA, CDR2 FQGNSA. This CDR3 comprises 14 residues. Between the trimmed V and J ends, which lost 5 bases and 0 bases, there was a span of 10 bases. CDR3 region: CASSVLGVNTEAFF. The CDR3 DNA reads TGTGCCAGCAGCGTGCTAGGGGTGAACACTGAAGCTTTCTTT.

The CDR3 nucleotides read TGTGCCATCAGCGCCCTAGCGGCCTTCGATTCCTACGAGCAGTACTTC. It is translated as CAISALAAFDSYEQYF. The chain has TRBV10-3 and TRBJ2-7; 7 nucleotides match TRBD2. V lost 6 bases to trimming and J lost 1 base; unmatched junction nucleotides: 12. Germline V gives CDR1 ENHRY, CDR2 SYGVKD. The length of the CDR3 is 16 residues.

V is TRBV6-1 and J is TRBJ2-5, with 8 bases matching TRBD2. Trimming cost V 7 bases and J 5 bases; bases outside gene matches: 12. This CDR3 spans 15 amino acids. CDR1 and CDR2 from the germline V gene are MNHNS and SASEGT. The CDR3 region has the DNA TGTGCCAGCACATCACTAGCGGACGTGGGGGAGACCCAGTACTTC. Protein: CASTSLADVGETQYF.

The V and J genes are TRBV5-1 and TRBJ2-5; TRBD2 matches at 7 bases. The trim removed 6 bases at V and 1 base at J, leaving 12 bases unmatched. Germline loops: CDR1 SGHRS, CDR2 YFSETQ. The CDR3 spans 16 residues. In nucleotides, the CDR3 is TGCGCCAGCAATCCCGGGCCTAGCGGATCCCAAGAGACCCAGTACTTC. It codes for CASNPGPSGSQETQYF.

This chain links TRBV29-1 with TRBJ1-1; weak D call: TRBD1 (5 bases). CDR3 length: 14 amino acids. Deletions cut 7 bases from V and 4 bases from J, with 19 bases between. CDR1 is SQVTM, CDR2 ANQGSEA, per germline. CDR3 sequence: CSAQGGLGITEAFF. The CDR3 DNA reads as TGCAGCGCCCAGGGAGGGCTAGGGATCACTGAAGCTTTCTTT. Complete variable domain (other parts from reference TRBV29-1 and TRBJ1-1): SAVISQKPSRDICQRGTSLTIQCQVDSQVTMMFWYRQQPGQSLTLIATANQGSEATYESGFVIDKFPISRPNLTFSTLTVSNMSPEDSSIYLCSAQGGLGITEAFFGQGTRLTVV.

The rearrangement joins TRBV10-3 to TRBJ1-1; no definite D call. The CDR3 contains 11 residues. The V end was cut by 6 bases, the J end by 1 base, with 3 bases between. Germline V gene lookup returns CDR1 ENHRY and CDR2 SYGVKD. CDR3 sequence (DNA): TGTGCCATCAGGGGGAACACTGAAGCTTTCTTT. Protein: CAIRGNTEAFF.